The source of this T cell receptor (beta chain) is a study of response to subunit inactivated influenza vaccine. Of note for this clonotype: The antigen remains undetermined.

General study points: The study's authors posited that every seasonal influenza vaccination enlists few new T cells.

TCRdb called the RT-PCR reads again in MiXCR, with one record for every CDR3 protein. The data contain about 780,000 distinct CDR3 sequences, about 18% of them seen just once; the ten biggest clones take up roughly 10%. The sequences come from PBMCs from blood, collected about 5 days after vaccination. This TCR was recovered from a man in his forties or fifties who received an inactivated influenza vaccine.

The CDR3: CASSYRQTRNQPQHF. DNA of the CDR3: TGTGCCAGCAGTTACCGACAGACTAGGAATCAGCCCCAGCATTTT. This chain joins TRBV6-5 and TRBJ1-5, with D possibly matching TRBD1 (5 bases). V was pared by 2 bases and J by 4 bases, with 12 bases between. CDR3 length equals 15 residues. Germline CDR1 and CDR2: MNHEY and SVGAGI.